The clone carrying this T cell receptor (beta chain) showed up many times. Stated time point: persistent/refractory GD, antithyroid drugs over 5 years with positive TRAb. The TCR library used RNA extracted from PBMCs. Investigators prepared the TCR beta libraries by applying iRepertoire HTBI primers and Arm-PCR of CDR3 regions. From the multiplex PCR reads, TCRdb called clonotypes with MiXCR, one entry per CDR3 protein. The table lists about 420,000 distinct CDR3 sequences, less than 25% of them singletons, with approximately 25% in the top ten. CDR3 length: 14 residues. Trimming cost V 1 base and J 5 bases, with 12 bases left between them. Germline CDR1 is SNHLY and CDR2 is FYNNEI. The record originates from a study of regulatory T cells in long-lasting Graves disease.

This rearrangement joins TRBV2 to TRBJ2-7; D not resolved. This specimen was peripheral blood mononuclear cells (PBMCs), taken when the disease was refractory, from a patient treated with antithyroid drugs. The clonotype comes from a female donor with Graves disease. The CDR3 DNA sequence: TGTGCCAGCAGTGAAGTCGGCGATCTCCACGAGCAGTACTTC. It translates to CASSEVGDLHEQYF.